These 26 T cell receptor beta chains came from one sample sequenced in a study of T cells after yellow fever vaccination. One entry per CDR3 protein, called by TCRdb with MiXCR from the 5' RACE reads. Here the sample spans 250,000 to 400,000 distinct CDR3 sequences, approximately 4% being singletons. This material consisted of PBMCs, taken 5 days after the yellow fever booster vaccination. These receptors were collected from a man aged 18 to 29 who received the YFV17D yellow fever vaccine.

V and J are TRBV29-1 and TRBJ1-2; no definite D call. CDR3 size: 11 residues. CDR1 is SQVTM, CDR2 ANQGSEA, per germline. V lost 6 bases, J lost 2 bases, and 7 bases lay in between. The CDR3 loop is CSVHTNYGYTF. Written as DNA, the CDR3 is TGCAGCGTCCACACCAACTATGGCTACACCTTC.

This clonotype was observed at least ten times. J is TRBJ2-1 and V is TRBV10-3, with 12 bases matching TRBD2. The CDR3 contains 16 residues. The J segment lost 4 bases and the V segment lost 4 bases, leaving 5 bases of the junction unmatched. Germline CDR1 is ENHRY and CDR2 is SYGVKD. The CDR3 DNA sequence: TGTGCCATCAGTGGGACTAGCGGGGCCCAATACAATGAGCAGTTCTTC. This sequence encodes CAISGTSGAQYNEQFF.

This clonotype showed up just a few times. The chain has TRBV7-2 and TRBJ2-5; 9 bases map to TRBD2. This CDR3 is built from 15 residues. Germline V gene data show CDR1 as SGHTA and CDR2 as FQGNSA. V lost 5 bases, J lost 5 bases, and 9 bases stayed unmatched. CDR3 region: CASSQGGGGAETQYF. The CDR3, as DNA: TGTGCCAGCAGCCAGGGCGGCGGGGGGGCGGAGACCCAGTACTTC.

This clonotype was recorded at least ten times. This chain uses TRBV7-6 with TRBJ1-1; 8 nucleotides align to TRBD1. Germline CDR1 reads SGHVS; CDR2 reads FNYEAQ. With 5 bases clipped from V and 0 bases from J, the junction kept 8 bases outside the gene matches. This CDR3 contains 16 residues. This CDR3 is CASSDPRGRVNTEAFF. DNA for the CDR3: TGTGCCAGCAGCGACCCCAGGGGGCGAGTGAACACTGAAGCTTTCTTT. The complete variable domain, with remaining parts taken from reference TRBV7-6 and TRBJ1-1, reads GAGVSQSPRYKVTKRGQDVALRCDPISGHVSLYWYRQALGQGPEFLTYFNYEAQQDKSGLPNDRFSAERPEGSISTLTIQRTEQRDSAMYRCASSDPRGRVNTEAFFGQGTRLTVV.

There are many counts of this clonotype. The chain has TRBV6-5 and TRBJ2-1; TRBD1 aligns across 9 bases. The germline V gene has CDR1 MNHEY and CDR2 SVGAGI. V shed 2 bases and J 5 bases; nucleotides not matched to a gene: 10. The CDR3 runs to 17 residues. As DNA, the CDR3 is TGTGCCAGCAGTTACCGGGACAGGGTAGGCCCCCACAATGAGCAGTTCTTC. It codes for CASSYRDRVGPHNEQFF.

The J gene is TRBJ2-5, the V gene TRBV4-2; 13 nucleotides agree with TRBD2. V lost 0 bases and J lost 7; bases outside the gene matches: 8. CDR1 is LGHNA, CDR2 YNFKEQ, per germline. This CDR3 contains 17 residues. The CDR3 is CASSQDGTSGVRGTQYF. DNA for the CDR3: TGTGCCAGCAGCCAAGATGGGACTAGCGGGGTCCGGGGGACCCAGTACTTC.

This clonotype has a count of ten or more. V and J are TRBV7-2 and TRBJ2-5; the D gene is possibly TRBD1 (6 bases). CDR1 SGHTA and CDR2 FQGNSA come from the germline V gene. V shed 5 bases and J shed 5 bases, with 15 bases lying between them. The CDR3 is made up of 14 amino acids. This CDR3 reads CASSQGFVSETQYF. The CDR3 coding sequence is TGTGCCAGCAGCCAGGGGTTTGTTTCGGAGACCCAGTACTTC.

This clonotype has a count of ten or more. J is TRBJ2-1 and V is TRBV5-1; 8 positions match TRBD2. The ends lost 1 base at V and 6 bases at J; junction bases unmatched: 9. CDR1 is SGHRS, CDR2 YFSETQ, per germline. The CDR3 is 16 amino acids. CDR3 amino acids: CASSLMVGGDVNEQFF. CDR3 sequence (DNA): TGCGCCAGCAGCTTGATGGTCGGGGGGGATGTCAATGAGCAGTTCTTC.

This chain uses TRBV7-9 with TRBJ2-2; no clear D. The CDR3 is 16 residues long. Trimming shortened V by 1 base and J by 0 bases, and 9 bases separated the two germline ends. Germline lookup yields CDR1 SEHNR and CDR2 FQNEAQ (reference sequence). CDR3 in amino acids: CASSLDGLANTGELFF. CDR3 sequence (DNA): TGTGCCAGCAGCTTAGACGGGCTCGCGAACACCGGGGAGCTGTTTTTT.

The CDR3 DNA is TGTGCCAGCAGCTTATCACGGGACACCCCCTTGGGAACCGGGGAGCTGTTTTTT. It encodes CASSLSRDTPLGTGELFF. V is TRBV7-8 and J is TRBJ2-2, with D possibly TRBD1 on 6 matching bases. V was clipped by 2 bases and J by 5 bases, with 21 bases between them. In germline, CDR1 is SGHVS, CDR2 FQNEAQ. The CDR3 runs to 18 residues. The full variable domain, in which reference TRBV7-8 and TRBJ2-2 provide the parts outside the CDR3, is GAGVSQSPRYKVAKRGQDVALRCDPISGHVSLFWYQQALGQGPEFLTYFQNEAQLDKSGLPSDRFFAERPEGSVSTLKIQRTQQEDSAVYLCASSLSRDTPLGTGELFFGEGSRLTVL.

CDR3 in DNA: TGCGCCAGCAGCTATGCCCTGGAGACCCAGTACTTC. Its protein is CASSYALETQYF. The J gene is TRBJ2-5, the V gene TRBV5-1; D gene uncertain. The CDR3 covers 12 residues. V was clipped by 3 bases and J by 5 bases, with 8 bases between them. Germline V CDR1 and CDR2: SGHRS, YFSETQ. Full variable domain (outside the CDR3, taken from reference TRBV5-1 and TRBJ2-5): KAGVTQTPRYLIKTRGQQVTLSCSPISGHRSVSWYQQTPGQGLQFLFEYFSETQRNKGNFPGRFSGRQFSNSRSEMNVSTLELGDSALYLCASSYALETQYFGPGTRLLVL.

V usage is TRBV7-9 and J usage is TRBJ1-1; tentative D call: TRBD1 (5 bases). Deletions cut 1 base from V and 5 bases from J, with 8 bases between. CDR3 length: 13 amino acids. Germline CDR1 reads SEHNR; CDR2 reads FQNEAQ (reference sequence). The CDR3 sequence: CASSLEQATEAFF. Here the CDR3 DNA reads TGTGCCAGCAGCTTAGAACAGGCGACTGAAGCTTTCTTT.

This clonotype occurred a few times. The rearrangement joins TRBV28 to TRBJ2-2; TRBD1 aligns across 8 bases. Losses at the gene ends were 7 bases for V and 3 bases for J; bases not matched to a gene: 13. This CDR3 comprises 17 residues. The germline CDR1 and CDR2 sequences are MDHEN and SYDVKM. The CDR3 sequence: CASTMIGQGRDTGELFF. The DNA for the CDR3 is TGTGCCAGCACTATGATCGGACAGGGTCGGGACACCGGGGAGCTGTTTTTT.

This chain uses TRBV5-1 with TRBJ2-1; TRBD2 agrees at 7 bases. Trimming took 5 bases from V and 15 from J; bases not matched to a gene: 8. The CDR3 is 11 amino acids. CDR1 SGHRS and CDR2 YFSETQ come from the germline V gene. The chain's CDR3 is CASSLQGGVFF. CDR3 bases: TGCGCCAGCAGTTTGCAGGGAGGGGTGTTCTTC. The variable domain in full, with the rest retrieved from reference TRBV5-1 and TRBJ2-1, is KAGVTQTPRYLIKTRGQQVTLSCSPISGHRSVSWYQQTPGQGLQFLFEYFSETQRNKGNFPGRFSGRQFSNSRSEMNVSTLELGDSALYLCASSLQGGVFFGPGTRLTVL.

The V call is TRBV5-1, the J call TRBJ2-5; 8 bases line up with TRBD2. The trim removed 1 base at V and 5 bases at J, leaving 13 bases unmatched. Germline V gene data show CDR1 as SGHRS and CDR2 as YFSETQ. The CDR3 extends over 17 amino acids. The DNA of the CDR3 is TGCGCCAGCAGCTTGCGGGCAGCTGCGACTAGCGTGGAGACCCAGTACTTC. Its translation is CASSLRAAATSVETQYF.

This clonotype came up a few times. The gene calls are TRBV19 and TRBJ1-4; D is ambiguous. The CDR3 covers 15 residues. Germline-derived CDR1 and CDR2 are LNHDA and SQIVND (reference sequence). V dropped 9 bases and J dropped 6 bases, with 20 bases sitting between them. The CDR3 protein is CASAPYKIPDEKLFF. The CDR3 DNA reads as TGTGCCAGCGCCCCATACAAGATCCCAGATGAAAAACTGTTTTTT.

This clonotype was counted a few times. This chain joins TRBV19 and TRBJ2-5; D may be TRBD1 (6 bases). The CDR3 is 13 amino acids. Germline loops: CDR1 LNHDA, CDR2 SQIVND (reference sequence). Trimming pared 6 bases from V and 3 bases from J, leaving 11 bases between. DNA of the CDR3: TGTGCCAGTAGGGCGACAGGAGAAGAGACCCAGTACTTC. Its protein product is CASRATGEETQYF.

The chain is built from TRBV7-9 and TRBJ2-1, with TRBD1 identical over 8 bases. Germline V CDR1 and CDR2: SEHNR, FQNEAQ (reference sequence). J was trimmed by 0 bases and V by 2 bases; bases with no gene match: 9. This CDR3 has 18 residues. In nucleotides, the CDR3 is TGTGCCAGCAGCTTACAGGACAGGGCGCCGAGCTCCTACAATGAGCAGTTCTTC. Translated: CASSLQDRAPSSYNEQFF.

The chain links TRBV25-1 to TRBJ1-4; D not certain. Germline V gene data show CDR1 as MGHDK and CDR2 as SYGVNS. V lost 4 bases, J lost 8 bases, and 11 bases lay in between. The CDR3 runs 13 residues. This CDR3 is CASSVLGGEKLFF. CDR3 sequence (DNA): TGTGCCAGCAGTGTTCTGGGAGGGGAAAAACTGTTTTTT.

This clonotype occurred a few times. The chain links TRBV7-9 to TRBJ1-4; TRBD1 aligns across 11 bases. Germline CDR1 SEHNR, CDR2 FQNEAQ (reference sequence). This CDR3 contains 16 residues. The V gene end was trimmed by 6 bases and the J gene end by 5 bases; junction bases not matched to a gene: 8. The CDR3 spells CASRPDRGRKNEKLFF. In DNA, the CDR3 is TGTGCCAGCAGGCCGGACAGGGGGCGAAAAAATGAAAAACTGTTTTTT.

The rearrangement uses TRBV6-1 and TRBJ2-1, with TRBD2 identical over 14 bases. V dropped 5 bases and J dropped 7; count of bases not matched to a gene: 7. The CDR3 spans 16 residues. Germline V gives CDR1 MNHNS, CDR2 SASEGT. The CDR3 loop is CASSRLAGGPKNEQFF. Here the CDR3 DNA reads TGTGCCAGCAGTAGACTAGCGGGGGGGCCTAAGAATGAGCAGTTCTTC.

This clonotype was seen a handful of times. CDR3 sequence: CASSATSGGYTDTQYF. The DNA of the CDR3 is TGTGCCAGCAGCGCCACTAGCGGGGGGTACACAGATACGCAGTATTTT. The rearrangement uses TRBV9 and TRBJ2-3; 12 nucleotides align to TRBD2. With V trimmed by 3 bases and J by 2 bases, 4 bases remained unmatched. The CDR3 has 16 residues. The germline gives CDR1 SGDLS, CDR2 YYNGEE.

This clonotype has just a few counts. V is TRBV7-2 and J is TRBJ2-1; TRBD2 matches 9 bases. CDR1 SGHTA and CDR2 FQGNSA come from the germline V gene. The junction had 6 bases not matched to a gene; V was cut back by 6 bases and J by 3 bases. There are 15 residues in the CDR3. This CDR3 reads CASRPGTSRYNEQFF. CDR3 bases: TGTGCCAGCAGACCCGGGACTAGCCGCTACAATGAGCAGTTCTTC.

This clonotype was picked up many times. The rearrangement joins TRBV20-1 to TRBJ1-2; D gene unclear. The length of the CDR3 is 11 residues. V lost 5 bases and J lost 3, with 7 bases in between. Germline V CDR1 and CDR2: DFQATT, SNEGSKA (reference sequence). The CDR3: CSAPRDYGYTF. The CDR3 bases are TGCAGTGCTCCCCGGGACTATGGCTACACCTTC.

This clonotype was seen a handful of times. The CDR3 DNA follows: TGTGCCATCAGTACAGGGTTGGGTACCGGGGAGCTGTTTTTT. This gives the protein CAISTGLGTGELFF. The chain combines TRBV10-3 with TRBJ2-2; perhaps TRBD1 as D (6 bases). V lost 5 bases and J 5 bases, leaving 12 bases between the germline ends. Germline CDR1 ENHRY, CDR2 SYGVKD. The CDR3 sequence is 14 residues long.

This clonotype was detected a few times. The chain recombines TRBV11-2 with TRBJ2-1; D unresolved. The germline V gene encodes CDR1 SGHAT and CDR2 FQNNGV. CDR3 length: 12 residues. Between the trimmed V and J ends, which lost 6 bases and 6 bases, there was a span of 9 bases. CDR3 protein: CASRSGPNEQFF. CDR3 nucleotides: TGTGCCAGCAGATCCGGTCCCAATGAGCAGTTCTTC.